This T cell receptor beta chain was sequenced during a study of Graves' ophthalmopathy and Graves' hyperthyroidism. Regarding the study as a whole: Sensitivity of approximately 90% and specificity of 65% to 83% were achieved when a 13-signature model separated ophthalmopathy from stable hyperthyroidism. Most thyroid clonotypes expanded beyond 0.001 frequency were also found in blood.

Amplified TCR beta CDR3 regions were obtained using RNA transcripts as template. HTBI primers were used in a first-round RT-PCR, which preceded a second-round multiplex PCR. TCRdb re-called the multiplex PCR reads with MiXCR, one entry per CDR3 protein. The data contain 660,000 or so distinct CDR3 sequences, just over 40% of them singletons. This CDR3 contains 10 residues. Trimming removed 10 bases from V and 4 bases from J, with 9 bases in between. Germline CDR1 reads SGHNT; CDR2 reads YYREEE (reference sequence). This clonotype was observed at least ten times. Its specificity is unknown. The study excluded patients with other autoimmune diseases, uncontrolled infections, pregnancy or lactation. The authors diagnosed from clinical symptoms, serum thyroxine, TRAb, thyroid ultrasound and orbital computed tomography.

The chain links TRBV5-4 to TRBJ2-7; D is perhaps TRBD2 (6 bases). The sample taken for sequencing was peripheral blood. This receptor was identified in an adult man with Graves' ophthalmopathy. CDR3 DNA sequence: TGTGCCCTGCGGGATTACGAGCAGTACTTC. Its protein is CALRDYEQYF.